These T cell receptor beta chains were read from a single sample in a study of CXCR3-negative and CXCR3-positive naive CD8 T cells. TCRdb re-called the 5' RACE reads and catalogs CDR3 proteins one per entry, DNA excluded. The table lists 130,000 to 150,000 distinct CDR3 sequences. Source material: naive CXCR3+ CD8+ T cells from blood. All receptors derive from a human donor in good health. Some clones in this sample may be carry-over from other donors' samples. The CDR3 runs from the conserved cysteine through the conserved F or W. Each record gives: V gene, J gene, CDR3 protein.

TRBV30	TRBJ1-5	CAWSVRMGNQPQHF
TRBV29-1	TRBJ2-7	CSVAPRVGAEQYF
TRBV6-2/TRBV6-3	TRBJ2-1	CASSYRLAGGNEQFF
TRBV4-1	TRBJ2-1	CASSPRGGAYNEQFF
TRBV20-1	TRBJ2-1	CSARGLGENEQFF
TRBV7-3	TRBJ2-5	CASSHGGGTQETQYF
TRBV21-1	TRBJ2-3	CAVRDPADTQYF
TRBV5-8	TRBJ2-2	CASSLGPNTGELFF
TRBV6-2/TRBV6-3	TRBJ1-5	CASIKTPFSNQPQHF
TRBV12-3/TRBV12-4	TRBJ1-2	CASTQGQGNSWTYTF
TRBV6-6	TRBJ2-4	CASSYGGSKNIQYF
TRBV7-9	TRBJ2-7	CASSLAGQGYEQYF
TRBV12-3/TRBV12-4	TRBJ1-2	CASSLAQDRVYGYTF
TRBV29-1	TRBJ2-7	CSVEGVSYEQYF